The TCR beta chain under discussion was sequenced for a study of beta chain features in type 1 diabetes. Study observations and caveats: Patients showed naive, central memory and Treg TCRB repertoires that appeared more similar than those of healthy donors.

Every single donor gave one heparinised blood draw, and these averaged around 0.12 L. Stem cell-like memory, regulatory, central memory and naive CD4+ cells were sorted via CD45RO/CCR7/CD25/CD127/CD95/CD27. This CDR3 contains 14 residues. CDR1 and CDR2 from the germline V gene are SGHAT and FQDESV (reference sequence). What was sequenced were expressed TCRB transcripts, since all of the isolated RNA had been reverse transcribed. Libraries were prepared by immunoSEQ multiplex PCR; TCRdb keeps only in-frame clonotypes and omits some of them. Altogether approximately 160,000 clones are present, over 7.5% being singletons, with the ten largest covering almost 0.65%. A word on this clone: Its antigen is not known.

The origin of this receptor is a man younger than 35 in good health. Sequencing input: central memory CD4+ T cells from blood. V and J are TRBV11-1 and TRBJ2-7; 10 bases agree with TRBD2. This CDR3 reads CATRLSGRAYEQYF. In nucleotides, the CDR3 is TGTGCTACCAGATTGAGCGGGAGGGCCTACGAGCAGTACTTC.